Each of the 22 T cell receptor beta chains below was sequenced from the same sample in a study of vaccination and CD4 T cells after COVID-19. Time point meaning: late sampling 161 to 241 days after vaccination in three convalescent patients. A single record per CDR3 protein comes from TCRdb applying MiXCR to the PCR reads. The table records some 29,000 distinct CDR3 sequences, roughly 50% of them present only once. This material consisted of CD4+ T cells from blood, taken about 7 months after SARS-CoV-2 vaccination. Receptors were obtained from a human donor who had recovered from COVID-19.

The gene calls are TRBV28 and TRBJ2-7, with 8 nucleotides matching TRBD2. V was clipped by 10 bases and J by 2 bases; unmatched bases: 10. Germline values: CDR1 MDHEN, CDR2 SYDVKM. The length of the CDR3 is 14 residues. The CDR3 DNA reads TGTGCCACCCGTCTTTATAGCGGGGCCTACGAGCAGTACTTC. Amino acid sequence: CATRLYSGAYEQYF.

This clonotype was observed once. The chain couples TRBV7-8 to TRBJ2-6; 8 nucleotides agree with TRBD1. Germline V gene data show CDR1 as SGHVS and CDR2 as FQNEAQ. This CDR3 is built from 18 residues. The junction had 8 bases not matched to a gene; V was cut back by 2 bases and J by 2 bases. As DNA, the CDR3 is TGTGCCAGCAGCTTACCTCCCAGGGGGCGCGCTGGGGCCAACGTCCTGACTTTC. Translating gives CASSLPPRGRAGANVLTF.

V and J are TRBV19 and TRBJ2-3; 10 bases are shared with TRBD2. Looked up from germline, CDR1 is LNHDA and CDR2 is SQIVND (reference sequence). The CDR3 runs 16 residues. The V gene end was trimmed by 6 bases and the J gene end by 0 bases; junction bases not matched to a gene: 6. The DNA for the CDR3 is TGTGCCAGTAGCGCGGAGCGGGAGGGGAGCACAGATACGCAGTATTTT. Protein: CASSAEREGSTDTQYF.

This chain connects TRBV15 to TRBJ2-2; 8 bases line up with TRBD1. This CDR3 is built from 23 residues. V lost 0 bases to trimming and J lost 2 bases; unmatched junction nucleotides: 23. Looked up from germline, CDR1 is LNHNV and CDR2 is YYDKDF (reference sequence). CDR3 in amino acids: CATSRERTGLSNPYLTNTGELFF. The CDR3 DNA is TGTGCCACCAGCAGAGAAAGGACAGGGCTGTCAAACCCCTACCTGACTAACACCGGGGAGCTGTTTTTT.

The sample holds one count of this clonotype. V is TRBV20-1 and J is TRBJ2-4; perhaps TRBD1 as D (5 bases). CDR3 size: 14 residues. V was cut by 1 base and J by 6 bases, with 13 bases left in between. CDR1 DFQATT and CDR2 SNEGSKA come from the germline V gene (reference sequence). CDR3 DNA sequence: TGCAGTGCTAGAGTTTCTGGGGCAGGAAACATTCAGTACTTC. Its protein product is CSARVSGAGNIQYF.

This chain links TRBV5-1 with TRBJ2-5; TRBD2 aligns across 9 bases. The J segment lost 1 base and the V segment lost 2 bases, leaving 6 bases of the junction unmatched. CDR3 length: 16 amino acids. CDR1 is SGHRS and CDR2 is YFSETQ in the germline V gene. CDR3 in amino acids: CASSFPLAGSQETQYF. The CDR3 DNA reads TGCGCCAGCAGCTTCCCCCTAGCGGGATCCCAAGAGACCCAGTACTTC. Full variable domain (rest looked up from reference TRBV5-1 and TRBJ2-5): KAGVTQTPRYLIKTRGQQVTLSCSPISGHRSVSWYQQTPGQGLQFLFEYFSETQRNKGNFPGRFSGRQFSNSRSEMNVSTLELGDSALYLCASSFPLAGSQETQYFGPGTRLLVL.

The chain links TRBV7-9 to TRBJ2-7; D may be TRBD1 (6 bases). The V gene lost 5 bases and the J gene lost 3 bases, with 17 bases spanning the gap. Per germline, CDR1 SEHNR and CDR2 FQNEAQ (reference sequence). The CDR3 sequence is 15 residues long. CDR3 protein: CASSQGPRWGYEQYF. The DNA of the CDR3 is TGTGCCAGCAGCCAGGGGCCACGTTGGGGCTACGAGCAGTACTTC. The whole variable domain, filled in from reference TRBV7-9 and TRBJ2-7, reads DTGVSQNPRHKITKRGQNVTFRCDPISEHNRLYWYRQTLGQGPEFLTYFQNEAQLEKSRLLSDRFSAERPKGSFSTLEIQRTEQGDSAMYLCASSQGPRWGYEQYFGPGTRLTVT.

The CDR3 region has the DNA TGCAGTGCTAGAGGGACAGCCTGGCGGCATCAGCCCCAGCATTTT. Translated: CSARGTAWRHQPQHF. The chain uses TRBV20-1 and TRBJ1-5; possible D gene TRBD1, 6 bases. Germline CDR1 and CDR2: DFQATT and SNEGSKA (reference sequence). The CDR3 is made up of 15 amino acids. V was cut by 1 base and J by 5 bases, with 15 bases left in between.

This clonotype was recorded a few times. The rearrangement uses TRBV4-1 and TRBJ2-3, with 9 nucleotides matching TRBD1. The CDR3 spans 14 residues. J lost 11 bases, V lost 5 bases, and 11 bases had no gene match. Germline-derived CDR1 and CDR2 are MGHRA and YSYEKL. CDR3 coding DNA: TGCGCCAGCAGCGACCCGGGACAGGGTTTCGTGCAGTATTTT. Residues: CASSDPGQGFVQYF.

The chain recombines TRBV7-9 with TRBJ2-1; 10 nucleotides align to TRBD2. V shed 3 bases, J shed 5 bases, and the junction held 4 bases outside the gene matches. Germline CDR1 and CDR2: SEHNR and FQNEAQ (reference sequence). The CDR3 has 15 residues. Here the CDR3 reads CASSFGLAGDNEQFF. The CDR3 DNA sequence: TGTGCCAGCAGCTTTGGGCTAGCGGGAGACAATGAGCAGTTCTTC.

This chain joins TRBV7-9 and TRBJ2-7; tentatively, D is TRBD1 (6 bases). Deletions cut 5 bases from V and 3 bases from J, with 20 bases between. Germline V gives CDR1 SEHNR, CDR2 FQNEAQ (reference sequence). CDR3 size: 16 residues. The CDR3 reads CASSPPTGFHFYEQYF. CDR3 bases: TGTGCCAGCAGCCCCCCAACAGGGTTCCACTTCTACGAGCAGTACTTC.

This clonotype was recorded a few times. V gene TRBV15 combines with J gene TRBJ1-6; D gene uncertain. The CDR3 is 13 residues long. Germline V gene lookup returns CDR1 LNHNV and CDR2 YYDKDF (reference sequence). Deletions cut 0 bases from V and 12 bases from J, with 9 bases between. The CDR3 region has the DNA TGTGCCACCAGCAGAGATCTGGGGTTACCCCTCCACTTT. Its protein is CATSRDLGLPLHF.

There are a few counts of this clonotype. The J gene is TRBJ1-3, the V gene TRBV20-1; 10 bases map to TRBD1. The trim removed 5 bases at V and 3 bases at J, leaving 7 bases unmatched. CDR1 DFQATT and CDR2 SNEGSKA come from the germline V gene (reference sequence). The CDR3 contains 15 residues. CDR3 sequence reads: CSAEVRDRGGNTIYF. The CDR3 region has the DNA TGCAGTGCTGAAGTCCGGGACAGGGGTGGAAACACCATATATTTT.

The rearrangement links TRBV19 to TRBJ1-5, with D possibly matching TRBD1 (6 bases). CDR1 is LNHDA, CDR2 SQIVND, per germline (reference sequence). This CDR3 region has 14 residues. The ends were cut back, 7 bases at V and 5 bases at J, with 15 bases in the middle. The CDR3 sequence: CASTPGGPHQPQHF. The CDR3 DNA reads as TGTGCCAGTACCCCCGGGGGCCCCCATCAGCCCCAGCATTTT.

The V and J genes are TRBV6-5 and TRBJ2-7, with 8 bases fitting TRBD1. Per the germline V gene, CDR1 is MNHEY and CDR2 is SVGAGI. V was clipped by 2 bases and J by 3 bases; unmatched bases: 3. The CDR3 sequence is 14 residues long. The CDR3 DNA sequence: TGTGCCAGCAGTTACGAGACAGGGGACTACGAGCAGTACTTC. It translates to CASSYETGDYEQYF.

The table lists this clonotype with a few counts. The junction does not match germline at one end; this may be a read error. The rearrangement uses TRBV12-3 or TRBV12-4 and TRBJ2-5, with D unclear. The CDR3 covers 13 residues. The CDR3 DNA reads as TGTGCCAGCAGCTTAGCTCAGCAAGAGACCCAGTACTTC. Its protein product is CASSLAQQETQYF.

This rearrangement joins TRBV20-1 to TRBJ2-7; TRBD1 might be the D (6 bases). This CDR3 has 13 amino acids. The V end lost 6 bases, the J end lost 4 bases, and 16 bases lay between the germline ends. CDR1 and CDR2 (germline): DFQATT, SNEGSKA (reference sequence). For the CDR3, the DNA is TGCAGTGCCCGAGGGTCAGGGGTGTACGAGCAGTACTTC. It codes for CSARGSGVYEQYF.

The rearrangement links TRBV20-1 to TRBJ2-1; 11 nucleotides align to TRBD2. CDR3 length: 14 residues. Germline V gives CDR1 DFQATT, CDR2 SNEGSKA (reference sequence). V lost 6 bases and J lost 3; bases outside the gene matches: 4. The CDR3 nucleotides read TGCAGTGCCCCCGGGACTAGCGGCTACAATGAGCAGTTCTTC. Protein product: CSAPGTSGYNEQFF.

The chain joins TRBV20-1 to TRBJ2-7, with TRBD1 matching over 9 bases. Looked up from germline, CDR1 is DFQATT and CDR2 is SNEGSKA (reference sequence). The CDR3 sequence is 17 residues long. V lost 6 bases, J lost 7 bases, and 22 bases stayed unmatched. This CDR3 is CSARTGTGLPGGEEQYF. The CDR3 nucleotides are TGCAGTGCGCGAACCGGGACAGGGCTCCCTGGAGGTGAGGAGCAGTACTTC.

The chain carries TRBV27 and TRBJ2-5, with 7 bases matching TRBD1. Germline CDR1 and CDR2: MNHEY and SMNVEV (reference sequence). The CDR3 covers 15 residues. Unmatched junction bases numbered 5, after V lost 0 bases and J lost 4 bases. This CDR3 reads CASSLSRTGGETQYF. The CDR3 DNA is TGTGCCAGCAGTTTATCGCGGACAGGAGGAGAGACCCAGTACTTC.

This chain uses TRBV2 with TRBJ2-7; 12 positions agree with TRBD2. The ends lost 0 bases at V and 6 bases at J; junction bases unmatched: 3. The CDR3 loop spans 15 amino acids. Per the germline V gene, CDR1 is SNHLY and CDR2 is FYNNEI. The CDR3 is CASSEATSGRGEQYF. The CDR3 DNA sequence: TGTGCCAGCAGTGAAGCGACTAGCGGGAGAGGCGAGCAGTACTTC. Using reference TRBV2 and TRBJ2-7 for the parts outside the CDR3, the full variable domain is EPEVTQTPSHQVTQMGQEVILRCVPISNHLYFYWYRQILGQKVEFLVSFYNNEISEKSEIFDDQFSVERPDGSNFTLKIRSTKLEDSAMYFCASSEATSGRGEQYFGPGTRLTVT.

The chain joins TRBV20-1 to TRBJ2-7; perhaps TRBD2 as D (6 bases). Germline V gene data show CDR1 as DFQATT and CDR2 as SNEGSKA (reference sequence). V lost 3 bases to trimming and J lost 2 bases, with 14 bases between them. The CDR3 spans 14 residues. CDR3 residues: CSARGGLIAYEQYF. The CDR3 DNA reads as TGCAGTGCTAGGGGGGGACTGATTGCCTACGAGCAGTACTTC.